This T cell receptor beta chain emerged from a study of post-analysis software for immune sequencing data. Overall study: Relapsing-remitting, secondary progressive and progressive-relapsing courses of multiple sclerosis were included.

Each TCR beta cDNA library carried unique molecular identifiers. Each sample of roughly 0.9 to 11 million input T cells yielded 500,000 or so cDNA molecules, so each molecule approximated one T cell. TCRdb called the PCR reads again in MiXCR, with one record for every CDR3 protein. Among roughly 800,000 distinct CDR3 sequences listed, roughly 50% were seen once. Concerning this clonotype itself: The antigen is not known.

The CDR3 extends over 13 amino acids. Germline CDR1 SQVTM, CDR2 ANQGSEA. Trimming took 4 bases from V and 2 from J, leaving 12 bases between them. Points from the study as a whole: People with multiple sclerosis had a significantly lower normalized Chao1 diversity than controls did. Strong same-batch co-clustering of samples appeared with F measure clustering. Relative to controls, patients had five TRBV segments at higher frequency, with TRBV5-6, TRBV5-1 and TRBV20-1 among these.

This clonotype was sampled from a girl aged 10 to 17 with multiple sclerosis. The rearrangement joins TRBV29-1 to TRBJ2-7; D might be TRBD1 (5 bases). Sequencing was performed on blood. The CDR3 protein is CSVVGRAAYEQYF. The CDR3 DNA reads TGCAGCGTTGTGGGCAGGGCTGCCTACGAGCAGTACTTC.